This T cell receptor (beta chain) was sequenced in a study of blood T cell repertoires in COVID-19. Across the study: COVID-19 samples, acute and convalescent, were from the United States, Italy and Spain. PBMCs, B-cell-depleted T cells, or T cells provided the cDNA or gDNA that made up the material.

Trimming took off 4 bases at V and 5 bases at J, with 19 bases between the two ends. The CDR3 extends over 15 amino acids. From germline, CDR1 is GTSNPN and CDR2 SVGIG (reference sequence). In the study's own analysis: Reference gene primers were amplified, and this amplification served to estimate nucleated cell counts. TCRdb keeps only in-frame clones here, not all; method: immunoSEQ multiplex PCR. V, J and clone size derive from that table, while D and trimming were established from the DNA sequence. The table records approximately 170,000 clones, less than 90% of them present only once. Sample: peripheral blood. The chain is built from TRBV30 and TRBJ2-3, with D possibly TRBD1 on 6 matching bases. The sequence was obtained from a man in his thirties or forties with acute or convalescent COVID-19. CDR3 sequence: CAWITEGVLGDTQYF. The CDR3 DNA follows: TGTGCCTGGATAACCGAGGGGGTTTTGGGAGATACGCAGTATTTT.